The clone carrying this TCR beta chain has at least ten counts. All patients reached thyroid surgery having received no treatment beforehand. The sample is drawn from a study of metastatic and nonmetastatic thyroid tumors. The overall study: Samples came from malignant and benign thyroid patients, and repertoires were compared across blood and tumor or nodule tissue.

MiXCR was used by TCRdb to re-call the PCR reads. The data contain roughly 20,000 clones, 16% of them singletons. The clonotype comes from a male donor with papillary thyroid cancer or a benign thyroid nodule (not recorded which). Some clones in this sample may be carry-over from other donors' samples. The sample comprised blood.

The CDR3 nucleotides are TGTGCCAGCAGCTTGGGGAATTCACCCCTCCACTTT. Amino acid sequence: CASSLGNSPLHF. The V and J genes are TRBV7-9 and TRBJ1-6; D unresolved. The CDR3 consists of 12 residues. Looked up from germline, CDR1 is SEHNR and CDR2 is FQNEAQ (reference sequence). V lost 3 bases to trimming and J lost 7 bases, with 4 bases between them.